A single sample is the source of the 4 T cell receptor beta chains below, sequenced in a study of T cells after somatic rescue of genetic block. Sequencing used immunoSEQ multiplex PCR; TCRdb keeps in-frame clones, though not all of them. The profile shows 68,000 or so clones, around 90% of them singletons. What was sequenced was peripheral blood mononuclear cells (PBMCs). These receptors came from a man aged 35 to 55.

The chain has TRBV4-3 and TRBJ1-1; D is unresolved. The CDR3 has 15 amino acids. Trimming pared 0 bases from V and 6 bases from J, leaving 14 bases between. Germline loops: CDR1 LGHNA, CDR2 YSLEER. The DNA of the CDR3 is TGCGCCAGCAGCCAAGATCCGCCGCCCTTCTCTGAAGCTTTCTTT. This sequence encodes CASSQDPPPFSEAFF.

On this clone: Within the sample, other DNA sequences also encode this same CDR3. This chain uses TRBV13 with TRBJ1-6; 7 bases fit TRBD1. The CDR3 runs to 17 residues. Germline CDR1 and CDR2: PRHDT and FYEKMQ (reference sequence). Trimming cost V 5 bases and J 0 bases; bases outside gene matches: 7. The CDR3 DNA sequence: TGTGCCAGCAGCCTCAGACAGGGAGGCTCCTATAATTCACCCCTCCACTTT. Translation gives CASSLRQGGSYNSPLHF. The complete variable domain, with remaining parts taken from reference TRBV13 and TRBJ1-6, reads AAGVIQSPRHLIKEKRETATLKCYPIPRHDTVYWYQQGPGQDPQFLISFYEKMQSDKGSIPDRFSAQQFSDYHSELNMSSLELGDSALYFCASSLRQGGSYNSPLHFGNGTRLTVT.

The chain couples TRBV5-1 to TRBJ2-7, with D perhaps TRBD2 (6 bases). Germline V gives CDR1 SGHRS, CDR2 YFSETQ. The CDR3 length is 14 residues. Trimming removed 4 bases from V and 0 bases from J, with 11 bases in between. The CDR3 here is CASSNTGGSYEQYF. CDR3 sequence (DNA): TGCGCCAGCAGCAACACCGGGGGCTCCTACGAGCAGTACTTC.

This chain joins TRBV4-2 and TRBJ2-3, with D hard to call. Germline V lookup: CDR1 LGHNA, CDR2 YNFKEQ. Trimming removed 0 bases from V and 3 bases from J, with 7 bases in between. The CDR3 has 14 amino acids. The CDR3 sequence: CASSQDDGTDTQYF. The CDR3, as DNA: TGTGCCAGCAGCCAAGATGACGGGACAGATACGCAGTATTTT.